The T cell receptor beta chain under discussion was sequenced for a study of blood T cell repertoires in COVID-19. The overall study: Whether acute or convalescent, the COVID-19 samples came from the United States, Italy and Spain. PBMCs, B-cell-depleted T cells, or T cells provided the cDNA or gDNA that made up the material.

CDR1 and CDR2 (germline): SGHRS, YFSETQ. V was pared by 3 bases and J by 3 bases, with 10 bases between. The CDR3 loop spans 14 amino acids. Sequencing used immunoSEQ multiplex PCR; TCRdb keeps in-frame clones, though not all of them. Of 150,000 to 200,000 clones in the sample, 87% were seen once. V is TRBV5-1 and J is TRBJ1-3, with D perhaps TRBD1 (6 bases). Sequenced: peripheral blood. This TCR came from a woman aged 50 to 60 with acute or convalescent COVID-19. The CDR3: CASSYGTFGNTIYF. The CDR3 DNA is TGCGCCAGCAGCTACGGGACATTTGGAAACACCATATATTTT.